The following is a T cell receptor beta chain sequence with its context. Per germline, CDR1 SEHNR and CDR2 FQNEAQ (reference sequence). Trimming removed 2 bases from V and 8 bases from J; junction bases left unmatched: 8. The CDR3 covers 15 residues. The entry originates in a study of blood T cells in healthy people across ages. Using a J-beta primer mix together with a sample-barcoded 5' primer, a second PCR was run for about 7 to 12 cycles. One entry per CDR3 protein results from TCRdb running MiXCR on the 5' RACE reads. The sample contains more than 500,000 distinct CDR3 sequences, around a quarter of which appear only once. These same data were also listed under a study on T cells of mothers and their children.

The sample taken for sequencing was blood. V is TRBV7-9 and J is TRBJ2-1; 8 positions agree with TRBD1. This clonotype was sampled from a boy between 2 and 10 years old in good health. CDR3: CASSLQGAVTDEQFF. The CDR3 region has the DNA TGTGCCAGCAGCTTACAGGGGGCGGTGACGGATGAGCAGTTCTTC.